The present entry profiles one T cell receptor (beta chain) with its context. This specimen comes from a study of blood T cell repertoires in COVID-19. Study-level information: Collection of acute and convalescent COVID-19 samples took place in the United States, Italy and Spain. Sources were T cells, B-cell-depleted T cells, or PBMCs; the material itself was cDNA or gDNA.

All enrollees were roughly 18 to 95 years old and from 20 to 30 US areas. This CDR3 comprises 15 residues. V was shortened by 0 bases and J by 8 bases, with 16 bases between the two germline ends. The germline V gene has CDR1 SGHRS and CDR2 YFSETQ. Original methodology: Scientists estimated how many nucleated cells there were by amplifying reference gene primers. Here immunoSEQ multiplex PCR was the method, and the copy in TCRdb shows in-frame clones only, minus some. The DNA gave D and trimming, while V, J and clone size come from that table. The top ten hold 2% to 2.5% of the sample, which has about 270,000 clones, roughly 93% seen once.

This TCR came from a woman in her forties with acute COVID-19. The chain uses TRBV5-1 and TRBJ2-3; D is undetermined. The sample comprised PBMCs or T cells enriched from blood (not recorded which). The CDR3: CASSLGDLPLATQYF. CDR3 in DNA: TGCGCCAGCAGCTTGGGCGACTTACCCTTGGCTACGCAGTATTTT.